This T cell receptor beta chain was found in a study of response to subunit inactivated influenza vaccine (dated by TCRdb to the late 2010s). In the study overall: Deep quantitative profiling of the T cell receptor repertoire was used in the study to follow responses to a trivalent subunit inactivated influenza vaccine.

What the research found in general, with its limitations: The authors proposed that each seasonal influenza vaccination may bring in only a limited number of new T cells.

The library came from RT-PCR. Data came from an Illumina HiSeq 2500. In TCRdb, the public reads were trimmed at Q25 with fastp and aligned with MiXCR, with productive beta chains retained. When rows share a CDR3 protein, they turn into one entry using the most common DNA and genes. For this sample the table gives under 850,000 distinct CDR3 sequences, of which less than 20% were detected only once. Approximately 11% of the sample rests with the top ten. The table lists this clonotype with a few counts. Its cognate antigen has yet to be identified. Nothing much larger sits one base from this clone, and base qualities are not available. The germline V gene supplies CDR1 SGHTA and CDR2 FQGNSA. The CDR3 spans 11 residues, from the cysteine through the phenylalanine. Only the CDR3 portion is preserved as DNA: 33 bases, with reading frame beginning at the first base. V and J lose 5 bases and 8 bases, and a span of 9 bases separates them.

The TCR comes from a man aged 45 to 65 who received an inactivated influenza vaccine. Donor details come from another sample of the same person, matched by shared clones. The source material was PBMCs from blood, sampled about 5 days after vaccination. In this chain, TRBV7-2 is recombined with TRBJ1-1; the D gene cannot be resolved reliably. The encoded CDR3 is CASSRYGEAFF. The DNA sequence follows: TGTGCCAGCAGCCGATACGGAGAAGCTTTCTTT. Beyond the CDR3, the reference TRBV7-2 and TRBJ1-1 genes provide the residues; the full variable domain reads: GAGVSQSPSNKVTEKGKDVELRCDPISGHTALYWYRQSLGQGLEFLIYFQGNSAPDKSGLPSDRFSAERTGGSVSTLTIQRTQQEDSAVYLCASSRYGEAFFGQGTRLTVV.